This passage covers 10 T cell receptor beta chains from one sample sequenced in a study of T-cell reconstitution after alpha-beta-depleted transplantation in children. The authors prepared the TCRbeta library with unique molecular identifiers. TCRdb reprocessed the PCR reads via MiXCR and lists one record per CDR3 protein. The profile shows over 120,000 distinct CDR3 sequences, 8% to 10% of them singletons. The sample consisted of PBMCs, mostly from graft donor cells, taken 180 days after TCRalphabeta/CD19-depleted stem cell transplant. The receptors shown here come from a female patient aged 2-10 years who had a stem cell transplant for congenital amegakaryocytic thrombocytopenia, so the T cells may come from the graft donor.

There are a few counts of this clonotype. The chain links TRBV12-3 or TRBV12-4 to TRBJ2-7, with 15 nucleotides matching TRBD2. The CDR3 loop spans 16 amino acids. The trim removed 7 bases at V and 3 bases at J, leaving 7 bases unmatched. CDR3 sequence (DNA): TGTGCCAGCACCCGGACTAGCGGGGGGGCTCTCTACGAGCAGTACTTC. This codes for CASTRTSGGALYEQYF.

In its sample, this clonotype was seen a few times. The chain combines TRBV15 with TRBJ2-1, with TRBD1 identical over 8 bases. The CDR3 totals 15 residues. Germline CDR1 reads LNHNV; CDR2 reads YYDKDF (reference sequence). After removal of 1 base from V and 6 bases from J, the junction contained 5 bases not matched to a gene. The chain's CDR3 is CATSRVGQVLNEQFF. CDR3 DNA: TGTGCCACCAGCAGAGTGGGACAGGTACTCAATGAGCAGTTCTTC.

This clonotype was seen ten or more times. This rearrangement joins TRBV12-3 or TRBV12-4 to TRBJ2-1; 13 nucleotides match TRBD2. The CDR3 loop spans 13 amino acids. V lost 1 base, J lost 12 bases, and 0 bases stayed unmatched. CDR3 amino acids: CASSLGLAGGQFF. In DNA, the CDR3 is TGTGCCAGCAGTTTAGGACTAGCGGGGGGGCAGTTCTTC.

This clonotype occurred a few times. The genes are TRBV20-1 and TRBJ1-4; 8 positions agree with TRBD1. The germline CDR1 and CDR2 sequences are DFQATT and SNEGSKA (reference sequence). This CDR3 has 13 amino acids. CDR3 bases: TGCAGCGTACGCCGGGACAGGAATGAAAAACTGTTTTTT. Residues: CSVRRDRNEKLFF.

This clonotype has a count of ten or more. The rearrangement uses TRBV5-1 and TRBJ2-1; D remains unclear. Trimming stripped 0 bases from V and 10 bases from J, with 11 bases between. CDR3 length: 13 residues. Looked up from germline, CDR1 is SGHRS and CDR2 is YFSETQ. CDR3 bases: TGCGCCAGCAGCTTGGTTGGTACAGAGGAGCAGTTCTTC. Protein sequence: CASSLVGTEEQFF.

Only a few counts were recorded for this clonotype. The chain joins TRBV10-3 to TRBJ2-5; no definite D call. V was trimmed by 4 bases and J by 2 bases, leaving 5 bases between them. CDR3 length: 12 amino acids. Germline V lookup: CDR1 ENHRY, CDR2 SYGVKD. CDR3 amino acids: CAISGPQETQYF. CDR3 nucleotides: TGTGCCATCAGTGGACCTCAAGAGACCCAGTACTTC.

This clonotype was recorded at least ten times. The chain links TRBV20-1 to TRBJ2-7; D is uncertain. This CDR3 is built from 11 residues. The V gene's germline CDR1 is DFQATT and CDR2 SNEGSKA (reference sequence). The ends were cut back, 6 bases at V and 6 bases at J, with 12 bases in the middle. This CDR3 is CSAQTHGEQYF. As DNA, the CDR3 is TGCAGTGCCCAGACCCACGGCGAGCAGTACTTC.

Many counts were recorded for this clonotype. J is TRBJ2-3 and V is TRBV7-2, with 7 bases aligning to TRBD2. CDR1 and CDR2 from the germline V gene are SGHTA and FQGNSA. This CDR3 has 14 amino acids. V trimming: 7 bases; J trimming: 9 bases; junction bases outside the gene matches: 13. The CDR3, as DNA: TGTGCCAGCAAAGCGGGACTATCACATCCCACGCAGTATTTT. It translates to CASKAGLSHPTQYF.

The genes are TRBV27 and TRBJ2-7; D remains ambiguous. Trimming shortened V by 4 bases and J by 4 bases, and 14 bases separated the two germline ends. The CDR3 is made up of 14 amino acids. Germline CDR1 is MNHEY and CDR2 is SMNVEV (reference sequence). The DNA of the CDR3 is TGTGCCAGCAGTTGGGCAAATTCTTTATACGAGCAGTACTTC. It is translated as CASSWANSLYEQYF.

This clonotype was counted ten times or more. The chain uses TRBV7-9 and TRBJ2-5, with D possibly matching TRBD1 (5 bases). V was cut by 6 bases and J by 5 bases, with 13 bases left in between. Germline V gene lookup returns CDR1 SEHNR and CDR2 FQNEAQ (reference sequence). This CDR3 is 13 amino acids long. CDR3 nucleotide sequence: TGTGCCAGCAGAAGACAGCTCTCGGAGACCCAGTACTTC. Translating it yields CASRRQLSETQYF.